These T cell receptor beta chains were read from a single sample in a study of blood T cell repertoires in COVID-19. TCRdb keeps only in-frame clones here, not all; method: immunoSEQ multiplex PCR. In the table there are approximately 490,000 clones, about 85% of which are singletons. Sequenced material: PBMCs or T cells enriched from blood (not recorded which). The source is a woman under 30 who had recovered from COVID-19. The CDR3 runs from the conserved cysteine through the conserved F or W. Fields, in order: clone size, V gene, D gene, J gene, CDR3 DNA, CDR3 protein. D genes are given only for firm matches. Size is stated for part of the rows, as once, few or many counts, or as a class when the clone is expanded.

>few|TRBV2|TRBD1|TRBJ1-1
TGTGCCAGCAGTGCGAGGACAGGAAACACTGAAGCTTTCTTT
CASSARTGNTEAFF
>-|TRBV7-8|-|TRBJ2-5
TGTGCCAGCACCTTTGCCGCCGGAGGGGCAGAGACCCAGTACTTC
CASTFAAGGAETQYF
>-|TRBV18|-|TRBJ2-7
TGTGCCAGCTCCCCCACTAATGTGGAGCAGTACTTC
CASSPTNVEQYF
>-|TRBV19|-|TRBJ1-2
TGTGCCAGTAGTAAGGCGGGACCTACCTATGGCTACACCTTC
CASSKAGPTYGYTF
>few|TRBV3-1/TRBV3-2|TRBD2|TRBJ2-1
TGTGCCAGCAGCCAAGATCCTGGGGGGGTACGGGAGCAGTTCTTC
CASSQDPGGVREQFF
>-|TRBV2|-|TRBJ1-6
TGTGCCAGCAGTGAGCGGCCGGCGGAATATTCACCCCTCCACTTT
CASSERPAEYSPLHF
>once|TRBV7-2|TRBD1|TRBJ2-5
TGTGCCAGCAGCTTAGGGGGCGCCGGACAGGGTGGAGAGACCCAGTACTTC
CASSLGGAGQGGETQYF
>-|TRBV14|TRBD1|TRBJ2-3
TGTGCCAGCAGCCCTGTCCCGGGACAGGGGGGTGGCACAGATACGCAGTATTTT
CASSPVPGQGGGTDTQYF
>-|TRBV7-9|-|TRBJ1-1
TGTGCCAGCAGCTCCTCCCGGGGTGACACTGAAGCTTTCTTT
CASSSSRGDTEAFF
>-|TRBV11-2|-|TRBJ1-2
TGTGCCAGCAGCCAGGGCAGGAACGTTATATATGGCTACACCTTC
CASSQGRNVIYGYTF
>-|TRBV18|-|TRBJ2-3
TGTGCCAGCTCCCGGACTACGGATACGCAGTATTTT
CASSRTTDTQYF
>-|TRBV11-2|TRBD2|TRBJ2-1
TGTGCCAGCAGCTTAGGCGCGAGCGGGGGGTCGGACGAGCAGTTCTTC
CASSLGASGGSDEQFF
>few|TRBV6-6|TRBD1|TRBJ1-3
TGTGCCAGCAGTCTCGGCCCTCCGGACAGGGTTGGAAACACCATATATTTT
CASSLGPPDRVGNTIYF